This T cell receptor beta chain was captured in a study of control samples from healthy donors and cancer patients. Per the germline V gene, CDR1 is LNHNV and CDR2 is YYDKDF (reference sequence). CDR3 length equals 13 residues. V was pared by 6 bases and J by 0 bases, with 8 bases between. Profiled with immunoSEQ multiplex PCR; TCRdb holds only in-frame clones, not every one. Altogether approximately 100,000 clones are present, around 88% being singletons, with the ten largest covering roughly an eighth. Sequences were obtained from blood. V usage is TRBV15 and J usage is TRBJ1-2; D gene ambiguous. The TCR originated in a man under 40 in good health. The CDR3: CATSRGTNYGYTF. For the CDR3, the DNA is TGTGCCACCAGTCGGGGTACTAACTATGGCTACACCTTC.